Presented here are 5 T cell receptor beta chains from one specimen sequenced in a study of blood T cells in healthy people across ages. A second 7 to 11 cycle PCR used barcoded and J-beta primers. One entry per CDR3 protein, called by TCRdb with MiXCR from the 5' RACE reads. The sample records some 670,000 distinct CDR3 sequences, approximately 52% being singletons. The sample consisted of blood. The receptors shown here come from a woman at least 80 years old in good health.

Ten or more counts support this clonotype. V gene TRBV27 combines with J gene TRBJ2-7, with D hard to call. The length of the CDR3 is 12 residues. Germline values: CDR1 MNHEY, CDR2 SMNVEV (reference sequence). Between the trimmed V and J ends, which lost 4 bases and 4 bases, there was a span of 8 bases. This CDR3 is CASSSNGYEQYF. DNA for the CDR3: TGTGCCAGCAGTTCGAATGGGTACGAGCAGTACTTC.

V usage is TRBV2 and J usage is TRBJ2-3; D gene ambiguous. Germline V CDR1 and CDR2: SNHLY, FYNNEI. V shed 4 bases and J shed 1 base, with 12 bases lying between them. This CDR3 comprises 15 residues. The CDR3 spells CASSVRLPGTDTQYF. CDR3 DNA sequence: TGTGCCAGCAGTGTACGGCTCCCGGGCACAGATACGCAGTATTTT.

The chain joins TRBV21-1 to TRBJ2-4; TRBD2 reflects the table's D call only, with no check against the DNA. TRBV21-1 counts as a pseudogene. The CDR3 contains 12 residues. The CDR3 DNA reads as TGTGCCAGCAGGAGAAGTCCTGGAGAGCAGTACTTC. Translated: CASRRSPGEQYF.

As for this clonotype: Given a much more abundant clone one base away, this may be a read error. The chain employs TRBV27 and TRBJ1-1; D not resolved. The CDR3 is 14 residues long. Per germline, CDR1 MNHEY and CDR2 SMNVEV (reference sequence). The CDR3 nucleotides are TGTACCAGCAGTAGAGGGATTACGCTGACTGAAGCTTTCTTT. Protein sequence: CTSSRGITLTEAFF.

The sample holds a few counts of this clonotype. The genes are TRBV2 and TRBJ2-5; D might be TRBD1 or TRBD2, each matching 6 bases. V lost 8 bases and J lost 4, with 23 bases in between. CDR3 length: 16 amino acids. CDR1 is SNHLY and CDR2 is FYNNEI in the germline V gene. CDR3 in amino acids: CASHLSPVGGGETQYF. CDR3 DNA sequence: TGTGCCAGCCATCTTTCCCCCGTAGGGGGAGGAGAGACCCAGTACTTC.